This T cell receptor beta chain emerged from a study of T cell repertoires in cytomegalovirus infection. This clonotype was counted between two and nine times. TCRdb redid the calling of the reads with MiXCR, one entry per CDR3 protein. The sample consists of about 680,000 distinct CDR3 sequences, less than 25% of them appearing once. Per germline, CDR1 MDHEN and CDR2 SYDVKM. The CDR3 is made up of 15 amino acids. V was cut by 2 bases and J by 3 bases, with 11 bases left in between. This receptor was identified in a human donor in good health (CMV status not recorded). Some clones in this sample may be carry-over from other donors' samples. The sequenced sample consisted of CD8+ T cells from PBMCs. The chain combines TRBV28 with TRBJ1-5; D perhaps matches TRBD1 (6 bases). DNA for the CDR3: TGTGCCAGCAGTTTAGCCAGGGGAGACAATCAGCCCCAGCATTTT. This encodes CASSLARGDNQPQHF.